A selection of T cell receptor beta chains follows, all from one sample in a study of blood T cell repertoires in COVID-19. Generated by immunoSEQ multiplex PCR, the TCRdb table keeps only in-frame clones and is missing some. The profile covers 200,000 to 300,000 clones, with 86% appearing a single time and 5.5% to 6.5% taken by the ten largest. The sequencing sample was made of peripheral blood. Receptors originate from a man in his sixties with acute or convalescent COVID-19. Each CDR3 is given with its conserved first and last residue. D genes are given only for firm matches. Expanded clones get a size class; other rows say once, few or many, or leave the size out.

j_gene,v_gene,d_gene,abundance,CDR3nt,CDR3aa
TRBJ1-2,TRBV20-1,NA,NA,TGCAGTGCTAGTCCGGGACTCCAGCGGCACTATGGCTACACCTTC,CSASPGLQRHYGYTF
TRBJ2-7,TRBV24-1,NA,NA,TGTGCCGCTCAGGACAGCAGAACCTACGAGCAGTACTTC,CAAQDSRTYEQYF
TRBJ1-1,TRBV6-2/TRBV6-3,TRBD1,NA,TGTGCCAGCAGCTCGGGACAGACCCTGATGGCTTTCTTT,CASSSGQTLMAFF
TRBJ2-5,TRBV29-1,NA,NA,TGCAGCGCCGCTGTAGGAGGTTTTGGAGAGACCCAGTACTTC,CSAAVGGFGETQYF
TRBJ2-7,TRBV7-9,TRBD1,NA,TGTGCCAGCAGCTTAGGAGACAGGGGTTACGAGCAGTACTTC,CASSLGDRGYEQYF
TRBJ1-6,TRBV11-3,NA,NA,TGTGCCAGCAGCTTATTCGGTTCACCCCTCCACTTT,CASSLFGSPLHF
TRBJ1-5,TRBV19,NA,NA,TGTGCCAGTAGTAATCAGGGGCGTAGCAATCAGCCCCAGCATTTT,CASSNQGRSNQPQHF
TRBJ1-1,TRBV3-1/TRBV3-2,NA,NA,TGTGCCAGCAGCCAAGATAGTAGGGGCACTGAAGCTTTCTTT,CASSQDSRGTEAFF
TRBJ2-2,TRBV11-3,TRBD2,NA,TGTGCCAGCAGCTTCGGACTAGCGGCCGGGGAGCTGTTTTTT,CASSFGLAAGELFF
TRBJ1-3,TRBV4-2,NA,NA,TGTGCCAGCAGCCAAGATCACTCCAGGGGCGGTGGAAACACCATATATTTT,CASSQDHSRGGGNTIYF
TRBJ2-2,TRBV4-3,NA,NA,TGCGCCAGCAGCCTTAGACCCGGGACAAAGAACACCGGGGAGCTGTTTTTT,CASSLRPGTKNTGELFF
TRBJ2-7,TRBV9,NA,NA,TGTGCCAGCAGCGTAGCCAGGAATGCCTACGAGCAGTACTTC,CASSVARNAYEQYF
TRBJ2-7,TRBV5-1,TRBD1,NA,TGCGCCAGCAGCGTGAACCGTGGGACAGGGGGCTACGAGCAGTACTTC,CASSVNRGTGGYEQYF
TRBJ2-1,TRBV6-2/TRBV6-3,NA,few,TGTGCCAGCAGTGTACTCAGGGTTTCCTACAATGAGCAGTTCTTC,CASSVLRVSYNEQFF
TRBJ2-7,TRBV24-1,TRBD2,NA,TGTGCCACCGAAAACCCGGGACTAGCGGGAGTAAGGTACTTC,CATENPGLAGVRYF
TRBJ1-2,TRBV7-2,NA,NA,TGTGCCAGCAGCTTAGAAGGAGCTCTCTATGGCTACACCTTC,CASSLEGALYGYTF
TRBJ1-6,TRBV5-1,NA,NA,TGCGCCAGCAGCCCTCTCGGGGGTGCAGGATCACCCCTCCACTTT,CASSPLGGAGSPLHF
TRBJ1-1,TRBV5-1,NA,NA,TGCGCCAGCAGCACGACACAGGGTAACACTGAAGCTTTCTTT,CASSTTQGNTEAFF
TRBJ1-5,TRBV6-6,NA,NA,TGTGCCAGCAGTGACACAGTAGTTCAGCCCCAGCATTTT,CASSDTVVQPQHF
TRBJ2-7,TRBV20-1,NA,NA,TGCAGTGCTAGAGATAGGGGCGAGCAGTACTTC,CSARDRGEQYF
TRBJ2-7,TRBV20-1,NA,NA,TGCAGTGCGAGGAGATCCTACGAGCAGTACTTC,CSARRSYEQYF
TRBJ2-5,TRBV11-3,NA,NA,TGTGCCAGCAGCTTTTCTGCGGCACAAGAGACCCAGTACTTC,CASSFSAAQETQYF
TRBJ2-7,TRBV5-4,NA,NA,TGTGCCAGCAGCCCGGGCCTCGGGAGTGGCTCCTACGAGCAGTACTTC,CASSPGLGSGSYEQYF
TRBJ2-2,TRBV9,TRBD1,NA,TGTGCCAGCAGCGTGTCCGGGACAGCGAACACCGGGGAGCTGTTTTTT,CASSVSGTANTGELFF
TRBJ2-7,TRBV2,TRBD1,NA,TGTGCCAGCAGAGCTGACAGGGGCGCCTCCTACGAGCAGTACTTC,CASRADRGASYEQYF
TRBJ2-7,TRBV7-9,TRBD1,NA,TGTGCCAGCAGCCACACTGAAGGCAGGGGGCGCGAGCAGTACTTC,CASSHTEGRGREQYF